These 21 T cell receptor beta chains originate from one sample sequenced in a study of OX40 agonist ivuxolimab in advanced cancers. Sequencing was performed with immunoSEQ multiplex PCR; in TCRdb, only in-frame clones are kept and a portion is missing. This table holds 45,000 to 65,000 clones, about four fifths found once. The material was CD4+ or CD8+ T cells sorted from blood, obtained in a trial of the OX40 agonist ivuxolimab. These receptors originate from an adult with an advanced solid tumor such as melanoma, head and neck, liver or kidney cancer.

The J gene is TRBJ1-6, the V gene TRBV7-2; D gene ambiguous. This CDR3 region has 13 residues. V was trimmed by 1 base and J by 7 bases, leaving 5 bases between them. Germline V gene sequence: CDR1 SGHTA, CDR2 FQGNSA. The CDR3 nucleotides read TGTGCCAGCAGCTTAGACGGGAATTCACCCCTCCACTTT. It translates to CASSLDGNSPLHF.

The genes are TRBV20-1 and TRBJ1-1, with D unresolved. This CDR3 is built from 11 residues. Germline loops: CDR1 DFQATT, CDR2 SNEGSKA (reference sequence). V dropped 1 base and J dropped 1 base, with 1 base sitting between them. CDR3 sequence reads: CSARGNTEAFF. The CDR3, as DNA: TGCAGTGCTAGAGGGAACACTGAAGCTTTCTTT.

The chain employs TRBV10-3 and TRBJ1-1, with D perhaps matching TRBD1 (5 bases). Germline CDR1 is ENHRY and CDR2 is SYGVKD. Between the trimmed V and J ends, which lost 8 bases and 3 bases, there was a span of 16 bases. The CDR3 contains 14 residues. The CDR3 loop is CAIGKWGGDTEAFF. The CDR3 nucleotides read TGTGCCATCGGGAAGTGGGGGGGGGACACTGAAGCTTTCTTT.

V is TRBV6-1 and J is TRBJ1-4; D is unclear. Germline CDR1 and CDR2: MNHNS and SASEGT. The CDR3 is 21 residues long. With 2 bases removed from V and 8 bases from J, the gap between germline ends came to 33 bases. The CDR3 DNA reads as TGTGCCAGCAGTGAATTTTATGGTGATTCTGTGAACCTAAGGTCGAGGGAAAAACTGTTTTTT. Translating it yields CASSEFYGDSVNLRSREKLFF.

This clone came up a few times. The CDR3 protein is CSVGQFREEAFF. The DNA for the CDR3 is TGCAGCGTTGGTCAATTTAGGGAGGAAGCTTTCTTT. The rearrangement joins TRBV29-1 to TRBJ1-1; D remains ambiguous. V gave up 4 bases and J gave up 8 bases, with 14 bases separating them. The CDR3 consists of 12 residues. The V gene's germline CDR1 is SQVTM and CDR2 ANQGSEA.

The chain employs TRBV19 and TRBJ2-7; D might be TRBD1 (6 bases). The germline V gene has CDR1 LNHDA and CDR2 SQIVND (reference sequence). Trimming cost V 6 bases and J 0 bases, with 12 bases left between them. The CDR3 extends over 14 amino acids. CDR3 amino acids: CASRDRLLSYEQYF. The CDR3 region has the DNA TGTGCCAGTAGGGACAGACTCCTCTCCTACGAGCAGTACTTC.

The chain carries TRBV7-6 and TRBJ1-5; no clear D. This CDR3 has 13 amino acids. Per germline, CDR1 SGHVS and CDR2 FNYEAQ. V lost 2 bases to trimming and J lost 4 bases, with 6 bases between them. The CDR3 region has the DNA TGTGCCAGCAGCTTATCGGGGAATCAGCCCCAGCATTTT. Translated, it gives CASSLSGNQPQHF.

J is TRBJ2-1 and V is TRBV5-4, with TRBD2 matching 14 bases. With V trimmed by 0 bases and J by 7 bases, 3 bases remained unmatched. The CDR3 has 16 residues. Per the germline V gene, CDR1 is SGHNT and CDR2 is YYREEE (reference sequence). CDR3 bases: TGTGCCAGCAGCTTGGGCGGGACTAGCGGGAGAAATGAGCAGTTCTTC. Its protein product is CASSLGGTSGRNEQFF.

This chain joins TRBV19 and TRBJ1-5; D gene ambiguous. Trimming took 8 bases from V and 0 from J, leaving 14 bases between them. Per germline, CDR1 LNHDA and CDR2 SQIVND (reference sequence). There are 15 residues in the CDR3. The CDR3 protein is CASVTRASSNQPQHF. The CDR3, as DNA: TGTGCCAGTGTCACAAGAGCGTCTAGCAATCAGCCCCAGCATTTT. The full variable domain, in which reference TRBV19 and TRBJ1-5 provide the parts outside the CDR3, is DGGITQSPKYLFRKEGQNVTLSCEQNLNHDAMYWYRQDPGQGLRLIYYSQIVNDFQKGDIAEGYSVSREKKESFPLTVTSAQKNPTAFYLCASVTRASSNQPQHFGDGTRLSIL.

This clone is medium-sized in the sample. This sequence joins TRBV5-1 and TRBJ1-5; no definite D call. Trimming pared 0 bases from V and 5 bases from J, leaving 6 bases between. The germline CDR1 and CDR2 sequences are SGHRS and YFSETQ. This CDR3 is built from 13 residues. This CDR3 reads CASSLDVDQPQHF. CDR3 coding DNA: TGCGCCAGCAGCTTGGACGTGGATCAGCCCCAGCATTTT.

This chain links TRBV2 with TRBJ1-5; no definite D call. Germline V gene sequence: CDR1 SNHLY, CDR2 FYNNEI. V gave up 2 bases and J gave up 1 base, with 9 bases separating them. The CDR3 extends over 15 amino acids. This chain's CDR3 is CASSEFYRSNQPQHF. The DNA for the CDR3 is TGTGCCAGCAGTGAATTTTACAGAAGCAATCAGCCCCAGCATTTT. The variable domain in full, completed from reference TRBV2 and TRBJ1-5, reads EPEVTQTPSHQVTQMGQEVILRCVPISNHLYFYWYRQILGQKVEFLVSFYNNEISEKSEIFDDQFSVERPDGSNFTLKIRSTKLEDSAMYFCASSEFYRSNQPQHFGDGTRLSIL.

About this clone: One junction end disagrees with the germline gene, perhaps due to a read error. The V gene is TRBV7-2, the J gene TRBJ1-5; D call uncertain. The germline gives CDR1 SGHTA, CDR2 FQGNSA. The CDR3 consists of 14 residues. CDR3 nucleotide sequence: TGTGCCAGCAGATTAGGGCCGGGCACTCAGCCCCAGCATTTT. This gives the protein CASRLGPGTQPQHF.

The chain is built from TRBV9 and TRBJ1-1; possible D gene TRBD1, 6 bases. The CDR3 contains 16 residues. V gave up 0 bases and J gave up 3 bases, with 15 bases separating them. CDR1 SGDLS and CDR2 YYNGEE come from the germline V gene. As DNA, the CDR3 is TGTGCCAGCAGCGTAGTAAAAGGGCACAGGGACACTGAAGCTTTCTTT. Amino acid sequence: CASSVVKGHRDTEAFF.

This chain uses TRBV28 with TRBJ1-5; the match to TRBD1 covers 9 bases. The length of the CDR3 is 15 residues. J lost 2 bases, V lost 6 bases, and 5 bases had no gene match. Germline CDR1 reads MDHEN; CDR2 reads SYDVKM. This CDR3 reads CASSSQGAGNQPQHF. CDR3 in DNA: TGTGCCAGCAGCTCACAGGGGGCTGGCAATCAGCCCCAGCATTTT. Full variable domain (missing parts from reference TRBV28 and TRBJ1-5): DVKVTQSSRYLVKRTGEKVFLECVQDMDHENMFWYRQDPGLGLRLIYFSYDVKMKEKGDIPEGYSVSREKKERFSLILESASTNQTSMYLCASSSQGAGNQPQHFGDGTRLSIL.

The chain recombines TRBV19 with TRBJ1-3; D call uncertain. Germline-derived CDR1 and CDR2 are LNHDA and SQIVND (reference sequence). This CDR3 is built from 14 residues. Trimming removed 2 bases at V and 0 bases at J, with 5 bases between. The CDR3 sequence is CASSIRSSGNTIYF. The CDR3 DNA reads as TGTGCCAGTAGTATAAGGTCCTCTGGAAACACCATATATTTT.

V gene TRBV6-1 combines with J gene TRBJ2-2, with D possibly matching TRBD1 (6 bases). CDR1 MNHNS and CDR2 SASEGT come from the germline V gene. V lost 6 bases and J 0 bases, leaving 11 bases between the germline ends. This CDR3 contains 15 residues. CDR3 protein: CASRFDRSNTGELFF. For the CDR3, the DNA is TGTGCCAGCAGATTCGACAGGTCGAACACCGGGGAGCTGTTTTTT.

The chain recombines TRBV5-1 with TRBJ2-3, with a weak D call TRBD1 (5 bases). CDR1 and CDR2 (germline): SGHRS, YFSETQ. The V end lost 6 bases, the J end lost 5 bases, and 19 bases lay between the germline ends. The length of the CDR3 is 15 residues. CDR3 sequence reads: CASKLSTGLRDTQYF. The CDR3, as DNA: TGCGCCAGCAAGCTTTCTACAGGTCTGAGAGATACGCAGTATTTT.

The gene calls are TRBV18 and TRBJ1-1; 9 positions match TRBD1. V lost 6 bases, J lost 4 bases, and 0 bases stayed unmatched. There are 12 residues in the CDR3. The germline CDR1 and CDR2 sequences are KGHSH and LQKENI. The CDR3 here is CASSTGGTEAFF. For the CDR3, the DNA is TGTGCCAGCTCGACAGGGGGCACTGAAGCTTTCTTT. Supplemented by reference TRBV18 and TRBJ1-1, the full variable domain reads NAGVMQNPRHLVRRRGQEARLRCSPMKGHSHVYWYRQLPEEGLKFMVYLQKENIIDESGMPKERFSAEFPKEGPSILRIQQVVRGDSAAYFCASSTGGTEAFFGQGTRLTVV.

The chain's CDR3 is CASGFGQGNYGYTF. CDR3 sequence (DNA): TGTGCTAGTGGTTTTGGACAGGGGAATTATGGCTACACCTTC. The rearrangement joins TRBV12-5 to TRBJ1-2; 9 bases agree with TRBD1. V lost 3 bases, J lost 5 bases, and 4 bases stayed unmatched. CDR1 and CDR2 (germline): LGHNT, FRNRAP. The CDR3 consists of 14 residues.

About this clone itself: Other nucleotide sequences from this sample produce the same CDR3. CDR3 sequence (DNA): TGTGCCAGTAGTATAGATCGGGGTAACTATGGCTACACCTTC. It yields the protein CASSIDRGNYGYTF. The chain uses TRBV19 and TRBJ1-2; no definite D call. CDR1 and CDR2 from the germline V gene are LNHDA and SQIVND (reference sequence). CDR3 size: 14 residues. Deletions cut 0 bases from V and 1 base from J, with 6 bases between.

The rearrangement links TRBV19 to TRBJ1-1; possible D gene TRBD1, 6 bases. Looked up from germline, CDR1 is LNHDA and CDR2 is SQIVND (reference sequence). The V gene lost 8 bases and the J gene lost 3 bases, with 13 bases spanning the gap. The CDR3 spans 13 residues. CDR3 sequence (DNA): TGTGCCAGTGGGGGACAACCCTACACTGAAGCTTTCTTT. Encoded protein: CASGGQPYTEAFF. The full variable domain, its missing parts supplied by reference TRBV19 and TRBJ1-1, is DGGITQSPKYLFRKEGQNVTLSCEQNLNHDAMYWYRQDPGQGLRLIYYSQIVNDFQKGDIAEGYSVSREKKESFPLTVTSAQKNPTAFYLCASGGQPYTEAFFGQGTRLTVV.